This TCR beta chain was found in a study of T cells after yellow fever vaccination. Whole-study context: With SMART-Seq v4 Ultra Low Input, the fractions containing low cell numbers were prepared. Whole-study findings and limits: Contaminating bulk clonotypes could be abundant in FACS-sorted repertoires.

V lost 3 bases and J lost 0, with 8 bases in between. Looked up from germline, CDR1 is KGHDR and CDR2 is SFDVKD. This CDR3 comprises 14 residues. From the 5' RACE reads, TCRdb called clonotypes with MiXCR, one entry per CDR3 protein. The sample lists about 110,000 distinct CDR3 sequences, around 8% occurring once. This clonotype has a count of ten or more. Its cognate antigen is unknown. Material: CD8+ T cells sorted from PBMCs, obtained 45 days after the yellow fever booster vaccination. The TCR sequence derives from a man younger than 40 who received the YFV17D yellow fever vaccine. V gene TRBV24-1 combines with J gene TRBJ2-7; no clear D gene. The CDR3 reads CATSDRADSYEQYF. For the CDR3, the DNA is TGTGCCACCAGTGATCGGGCAGACTCCTACGAGCAGTACTTC.